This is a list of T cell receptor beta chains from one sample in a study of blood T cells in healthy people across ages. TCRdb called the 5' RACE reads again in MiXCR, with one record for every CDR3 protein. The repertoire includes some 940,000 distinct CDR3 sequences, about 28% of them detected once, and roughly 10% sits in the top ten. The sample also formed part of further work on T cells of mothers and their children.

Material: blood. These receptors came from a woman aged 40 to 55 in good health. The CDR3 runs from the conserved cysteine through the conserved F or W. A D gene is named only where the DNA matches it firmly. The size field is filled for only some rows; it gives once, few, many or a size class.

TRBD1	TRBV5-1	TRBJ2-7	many	TGCGCCAGTTGGGGTCCGGGACAGGGGGCCTGGAGCTCCTACGAGCAGTACTTC	CASWGPGQGAWSSYEQYF
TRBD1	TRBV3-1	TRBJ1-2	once	TGTGCCAGCAGCCAAGATCCAGGGACAGGAGTCTGGTATGGCTACACCTTC	CASSQDPGTGVWYGYTF
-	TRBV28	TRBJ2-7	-	TGTGCCAGCAGTCTCTCCGGTTCGACCTACGAGCAGTACTTC	CASSLSGSTYEQYF
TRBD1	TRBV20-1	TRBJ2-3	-	TGCAGTGCTATCACGGGACAGGGCTCAGATACGCAGTATTTT	CSAITGQGSDTQYF
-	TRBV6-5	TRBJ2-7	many	TGTGCCAGCGGCGGGACGCGGATGGGCGAGCAGTACTTC	CASGGTRMGEQYF
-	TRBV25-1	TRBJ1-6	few	TGTGCCAGCAGTGAAACCGGACATCGGTTCATTTCACCCCTCCACTTT	CASSETGHRFISPLHF
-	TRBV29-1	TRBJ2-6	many	TGCAGCGTTGAATTAGGGGTCTCTGGGGCCAACGTCCTGACTTTC	CSVELGVSGANVLTF
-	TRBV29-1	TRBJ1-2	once	TGTAGCGTCTTTGGATCGGGTGATGGCCACACCTTC	CSVFGSGDGHTF
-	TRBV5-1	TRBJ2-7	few	TGCGCCAGCAGCTTGGGGTGGGAAGGGTTCGACGAGCAGTACTTC	CASSLGWEGFDEQYF
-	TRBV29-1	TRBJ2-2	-	TGCAGCGTTGACACAGGGAGTGACACCGGGGAGCTGTTTTTT	CSVDTGSDTGELFF
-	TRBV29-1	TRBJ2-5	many	TGCAGCTCCGAGGGCAGGGACCAAGAGACCCAGTACTTC	CSSEGRDQETQYF
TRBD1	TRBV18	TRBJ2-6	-	TGTGCCAACTCAATGACAGGGGCTGGGGCCAACGTCCTGACTTTC	CANSMTGAGANVLTF
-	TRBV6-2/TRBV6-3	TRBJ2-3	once	TGTGCCAGCAGTTACGAGCCTAGCCGGAGCACAGATACGCAGTATTTT	CASSYEPSRSTDTQYF
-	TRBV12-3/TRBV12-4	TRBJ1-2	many	TGTGCCAGCCGGACCACCTATGGCTACACCTTC	CASRTTYGYTF
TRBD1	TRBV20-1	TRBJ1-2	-	TGCAGTGCTAGAGATCGGACAGGGTGGAAGGGCTACACCTTC	CSARDRTGWKGYTF
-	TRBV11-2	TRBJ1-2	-	TGTGCCAGCAGCCCCCGGGGCAGGGGCTACACCTTC	CASSPRGRGYTF
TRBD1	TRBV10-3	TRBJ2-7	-	TGTGCCACGAGGACAGGCGAGAAGTCCGAGCAGTACTTC	CATRTGEKSEQYF
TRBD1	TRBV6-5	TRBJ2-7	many	TGTGCCAGCAGTGGCCCGGGACAGCCATACGAGCAGTACTTC	CASSGPGQPYEQYF
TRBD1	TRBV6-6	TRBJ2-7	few	TGTGCCAGCAGTTACTCATTGACAGGGGGCTACGAGCAGTACTTC	CASSYSLTGGYEQYF
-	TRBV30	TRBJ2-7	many	TGTGCCTGCCTCGGGACACCGACCTACGAGCAGTACTTC	CACLGTPTYEQYF
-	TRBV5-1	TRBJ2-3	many	TGCGCCAGCACAAAACAGGGAGTGACAGATACGCAGTATTTT	CASTKQGVTDTQYF
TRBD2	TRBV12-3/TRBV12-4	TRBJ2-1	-	TGTGCCAGCAGTTTAGTGTTGACTAGCGGGGGCCATGAGCAGTTCTTC	CASSLVLTSGGHEQFF
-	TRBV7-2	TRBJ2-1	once	TGTGCCAGCAGCTTAGAGATTTACGAGACCCAGTTCTTC	CASSLEIYETQFF
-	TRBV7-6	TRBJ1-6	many	TGTGCCAGCAGCTCGACATTGTATAATTCACCCCTCCACTTT	CASSSTLYNSPLHF
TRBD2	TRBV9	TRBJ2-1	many	TGTGCCAGCAGCGACACGCGGGGGAGCTCCTACAATGAGCAGTTCTTC	CASSDTRGSSYNEQFF
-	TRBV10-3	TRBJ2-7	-	TGTGCCATCAGTATTGGGCACAGTTCCTACGAGCAGTACTTC	CAISIGHSSYEQYF
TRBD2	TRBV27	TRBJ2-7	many	TGTGCCAGCAGTACAGCGGGGGGCCTCACCGAGCAGTACTTC	CASSTAGGLTEQYF
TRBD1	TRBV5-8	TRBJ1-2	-	TGTGCCAGCAGCTTCATGACAGGGCTGAACTATGGCTGCACCTTC	CASSFMTGLNYGCTF
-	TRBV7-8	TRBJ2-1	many	TGTGCCAGCAGCTTAGCATACAATGAGCAGTTCTTC	CASSLAYNEQFF
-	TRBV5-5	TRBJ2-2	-	TGTGCCAGCAGCCAGGAGCCAAACACCGGGGAGCTGTTTTTT	CASSQEPNTGELFF
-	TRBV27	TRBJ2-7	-	TGTGCCAGCAGATTATTAGCAGGCAATGAGCAGTACTTC	CASRLLAGNEQYF
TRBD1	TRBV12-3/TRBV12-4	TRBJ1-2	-	TGTGCCAGCAGTTTTTTCGGTAGCGGGACAGCCCCGTCTTTCTATGGCTACACCTTC	CASSFFGSGTAPSFYGYTF
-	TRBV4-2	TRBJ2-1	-	TGTGTCAGCAGCCGATACAGGGGAGGTAACAATGAGCAGTTCTTC	CVSSRYRGGNNEQFF
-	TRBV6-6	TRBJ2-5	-	TGTGCCAGCACCGAACGGGCCCAAGAGACCCAGTACTTC	CASTERAQETQYF
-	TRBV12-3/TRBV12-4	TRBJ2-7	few	TGTGCCAGCAGTTTATTCATCCGAGCGACAGCATACGAGCAGTACTTC	CASSLFIRATAYEQYF
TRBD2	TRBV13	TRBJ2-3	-	TGTGCCAGCAGCTCAATTACTAGCGGGAGTTCGGGGTTCACAGATACGCAGTATTTT	CASSSITSGSSGFTDTQYF
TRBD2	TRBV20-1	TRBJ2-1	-	TGCAGTGCTGCCCGGCTGGGTAGCGGGATCGGGCAGTTCTTC	CSAARLGSGIGQFF
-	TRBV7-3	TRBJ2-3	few	TGTGCCAGCAGCCAGACGGGACTCCCTACAGATACGCAGTATTTT	CASSQTGLPTDTQYF
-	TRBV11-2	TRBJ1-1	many	TGTGCCAGCAGCTTAGATCGCTCGGGTGGCACTGAAGCTTTCTTT	CASSLDRSGGTEAFF
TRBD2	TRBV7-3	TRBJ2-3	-	TGTGCCAGCGGTTACGGGGGGGAAACAGATACGCTGTATTTT	CASGYGGETDTLYF
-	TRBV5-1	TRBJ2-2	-	TGCGCCAGCAGCTTGGCCCCGATAGAAGGAACCGGGGAGCTGTTTTTT	CASSLAPIEGTGELFF
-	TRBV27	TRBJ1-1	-	TGCGCCAGCAGTTCAGGGCTGGCCACTGAAGCTTTCTTT	CASSSGLATEAFF